This T cell receptor (beta chain) originates from a study of blood T cell repertoires in COVID-19. Study overall: COVID-19 samples collected from the United States, Italy and Spain covered acute and convalescent phases. From T cells, B-cell-depleted T cells, or PBMCs came the material, which was cDNA or gDNA.

With V trimmed by 4 bases and J by 4 bases, 12 bases remained unmatched. Germline loops: CDR1 SGHNT, CDR2 YYREEE (reference sequence). The length of the CDR3 is 17 residues. Original processing methods: Cell counts per sample came from amplifying reference gene primers. Using immunoSEQ multiplex PCR, the repertoire was profiled, and TCRdb retains in-frame clones only, with some absent. V and J calls and clone size are copied from that table; D and trimming were computed from the DNA. This sample yields under 250,000 clones, of which around 83% are seen a single time; 8.2% belongs to the top ten. The sample consisted of peripheral blood. The sequence was obtained from a woman aged 45-65 years with acute or convalescent COVID-19. V gene TRBV5-4 combines with J gene TRBJ2-3; TRBD1 matches 10 bases. The CDR3 region is CASSPIPRQGAPDTQYF. The CDR3 DNA sequence: TGTGCCAGCAGCCCGATCCCAAGACAGGGGGCCCCAGATACGCAGTATTTT. Using reference TRBV5-4 and TRBJ2-3 for the parts outside the CDR3, the full variable domain is ETGVTQSPTHLIKTRGQQVTLRCSSQSGHNTVSWYQQALGQGPQFIFQYYREEENGRGNFPPRFSGLQFPNYSSELNVNALELDDSALYLCASSPIPRQGAPDTQYFGPGTRLTVL.